A selection of T cell receptor beta chains follows, all from one sample in a study of metastatic and nonmetastatic thyroid tumors. TCRdb re-called clones via MiXCR from the PCR reads. The table lists around 16,000 clones, roughly 24% of them singletons. Sample: adjacent normal tissue. The receptors here all came from a female donor with papillary thyroid cancer or a benign thyroid nodule (not recorded which). Some clones in this sample may be carry-over from other donors' samples. Both conserved end residues are part of each CDR3. The D gene is left open where the match is weak. Size is omitted from some rows. Given values are once, few, many or a class for expanded clones.

clone size | J gene | D gene | V gene | CDR3 protein | CDR3 DNA
. | TRBJ2-3 | . | TRBV20-1 | CSARKFRGPDTQYF | TGCAGTGCTAGAAAGTTCCGGGGGCCAGATACGCAGTATTTT
. | TRBJ2-1 | TRBD2 | TRBV20-1 | CSARDRGQAGGEQFF | TGCAGTGCTAGAGATCGTGGACAGGCGGGAGGGGAGCAGTTCTTC
. | TRBJ1-3 | . | TRBV5-1 | CASSLATEGLSSGYTIYF | TGCGCCAGCAGCTTGGCGACGGAGGGACTGTCGTCTGGATACACAATATATTTT
few | TRBJ2-1 | TRBD2 | TRBV19 | CASKGLAGGEQFF | TGTGCCAGTAAGGGACTAGCGGGAGGCGAGCAGTTCTTC
. | TRBJ2-7 | . | TRBV7-2 | CASSLSPQSHYEQYF | TGTGCCAGCAGCCTAAGTCCCCAATCCCATTACGAGCAGTACTTC
few | TRBJ2-3 | . | TRBV24-1 | CATSGARDTYTQYF | TGTGCCACCAGTGGGGCTAGAGACACATATACGCAGTATTTT
. | TRBJ2-1 | . | TRBV11-3 | CASSERVVEQFF | TGTGCCAGCAGCGAAAGGGTAGTTGAGCAGTTCTTC
. | TRBJ1-2 | TRBD1 | TRBV5-1 | CASSLGRQGGGYTF | TGCGCCAGCAGCTTGGGAAGACAGGGGGGAGGCTACACCTTC
many | TRBJ1-2 | TRBD1 | TRBV6-6 | CASSYGQGAYDGYTF | TGTGCCAGCAGTTACGGGCAGGGGGCGTACGATGGCTACACCTTC
few | TRBJ1-6 | . | TRBV27 | CACSFQVQGGVSPLHF | TGTGCCTGCAGTTTCCAAGTTCAGGGAGGAGTTTCACCCCTCCACTTT
. | TRBJ1-6 | . | TRBV6-1 | CASLGGTPYNSPLHF | TGTGCCAGCCTCGGGGGGACACCGTATAATTCACCCCTCCACTTT
. | TRBJ2-7 | TRBD2 | TRBV20-1 | CSAFGPGSSGGSYEQYF | TGCAGTGCTTTTGGCCCTGGGTCTAGCGGGGGCTCCTACGAGCAGTACTTC
. | TRBJ2-5 | . | TRBV6-6 | CASSYDSLGETQYF | TGTGCCAGCAGTTACGACTCTTTGGGGGAGACCCAGTACTTC
. | TRBJ2-1 | . | TRBV9 | CASSVDSSHDEQFF | TGTGCCAGCAGCGTAGATAGTTCTCACGATGAGCAGTTCTTC
many | TRBJ2-6 | . | TRBV14 | CASSLVRGAANVLTF | TGTGCCAGCAGCCTGGTGAGAGGGGCGGCCAACGTCCTGACTTTC
many | TRBJ2-2 | . | TRBV19 | CASTSDRRETGELFF | .
many | TRBJ2-7 | TRBD1 | TRBV6-1 | CASSLDRGHIEQYF | TGTGCCAGCAGCCTAGACAGGGGCCATATCGAGCAGTACTTC
large | TRBJ1-1 | . | TRBV4-1 | CASSPRGNTEAFF | TGCGCCAGCAGCCCCCGGGGGAACACTGAAGCTTTCTTT
few | TRBJ1-1 | TRBD1 | TRBV6-5 | CASSLQGIATEAFF | TGTGCCAGCAGTTTACAGGGGATCGCCACTGAAGCTTTCTTT
. | TRBJ1-6 | . | TRBV19 | CASRIESGNSPLHF | TGTGCCAGCCGCATCGAGAGTGGTAATTCACCCCTCCACTTT
. | TRBJ2-2 | TRBD1 | TRBV7-3 | CASSQTGGGTGELFF | TGTGCCAGCAGCCAAACAGGGGGTGGCACCGGGGAGCTGTTTTTT
. | TRBJ2-7 | TRBD2 | TRBV30 | CAWRPTSRSSYEQYF | TGTGCCTGGAGGCCGACTAGCAGGAGCTCCTACGAGCAGTACTTC
. | TRBJ2-1 | TRBD2 | TRBV20-1 | CSAGGLAGTRPFF | TGCAGTGCTGGTGGACTAGCGGGGACAAGGCCGTTCTTC
. | TRBJ1-1 | . | TRBV5-5 | CASNNDHALRDAEAFF | TGTGCCAGCAACAACGACCACGCCCTCAGGGACGCTGAAGCTTTCTTT
. | TRBJ2-4 | TRBD2 | TRBV4-1 | CASSQETSGREAKNIQYF | TGCGCCAGCAGCCAAGAGACTAGCGGGCGAGAAGCCAAAAACATTCAGTACTTC
. | TRBJ2-3 | TRBD1 | TRBV7-9 | CASSLQGVEADTQYF | TGTGCCAGCAGCTTACAGGGGGTGGAAGCAGATACGCAGTATTTT
. | TRBJ1-1 | . | TRBV19 | CASSMEGVRPKNTEAFF | TGTGCCAGTAGTATGGAGGGGGTCCGTCCCAAGAACACTGAAGCTTTCTTT
. | TRBJ2-7 | TRBD2 | TRBV5-1 | CASSPTSGSYEQYF | TGCGCCAGCAGCCCGACTAGCGGGAGCTACGAGCAGTACTTC